This TCR beta chain comes out of a study of T-cell reconstitution after alpha-beta-depleted transplantation in children. Broader study findings: Day-60 TCRbeta diversity that was high in some patients was derived from surviving recipient T cells and thymic progenitors. As was reported, about two months after transplant, alpha-beta T cells came from several hundred expanded graft clones. T-cell numbers and diversity one year post-transplant derived largely from freshly generated T cells.

About this clonotype itself: Antigen: not known.

Germline CDR1 DFQATT, CDR2 SNEGSKA (reference sequence). The CDR3 is 14 amino acids. Deletions cut 1 base from V and 10 bases from J, with 14 bases between. A library of TCRbeta sequences, prepared with unique molecular identifiers, was generated. Each CDR3 protein is one row after TCRdb ran MiXCR on the PCR reads. The sample carries around 190,000 distinct CDR3 sequences, approximately 7% recorded once. The specimen was PBMCs, collected before TCRalphabeta/CD19-depleted stem cell transplant. The source of this sequence is a boy aged 2-15 years with acute lymphoblastic leukemia, due to receive a stem cell transplant. The chain has TRBV20-1 and TRBJ1-6; D not certain. The CDR3 loop is CSARVTPRESPLHF. The CDR3 DNA reads as TGCAGTGCTAGAGTAACCCCGAGGGAGTCACCCCTCCACTTT.